This is a list of T cell receptor beta chains from one sample in a study of cytomegalovirus exposure and HLA in healthy donors. Here immunoSEQ multiplex PCR was the method, and the copy in TCRdb shows in-frame clones only, minus some. The sample carries around 93,000 clones, less than 85% recorded once. Sequenced sample: PBMCs. These receptors were collected from a man in his late teens or twenties in good health and CMV-seropositive. The CDR3 runs from the conserved cysteine through the conserved F or W. Each record gives: V gene, clone size, J gene, D gene, CDR3 protein, CDR3 DNA. D genes are given only for firm matches. Size is omitted from some rows. Given values are once, few, many or a class for expanded clones.

>TRBV27|.|TRBJ2-7|.
CASSPGQTAYEQYF
TGTGCCAGCAGCCCCGGACAGACGGCCTACGAGCAGTACTTC
>TRBV28|.|TRBJ2-7|.
CASSSYGVEDYEQYF
TGTGCCAGCAGTAGCTACGGGGTGGAGGATTACGAGCAGTACTTC
>TRBV4-2|once|TRBJ2-1|TRBD2
CASSQSLAGVDNEQFF
TGTGCCAGCAGCCAGAGTCTAGCGGGAGTAGATAATGAGCAGTTCTTC
>TRBV4-1|.|TRBJ1-1|TRBD1
CASSQDRTGEGTEAFF
TGCGCCAGCAGCCAAGACAGGACAGGGGAGGGCACTGAAGCTTTCTTT
>TRBV28|.|TRBJ1-2|TRBD1
CASSLGGQGDYGYTF
TGTGCCAGCAGTTTAGGCGGACAGGGAGACTATGGCTACACCTTC
>TRBV28|.|TRBJ1-2|.
CASSPLGGGGVGYTF
TGTGCCAGCAGTCCCTTAGGAGGGGGAGGGGTCGGCTACACCTTC
>TRBV11-2|.|TRBJ2-1|TRBD2
CASSQSGLDDNEQFF
TGTGCCAGCAGCCAATCGGGACTAGACGACAATGAGCAGTTCTTC
>TRBV20-1|once|TRBJ2-3|.
CSARSTDTQYF
TGCAGTGCTCGGAGCACAGATACGCAGTATTTT
>TRBV9|.|TRBJ2-2|.
CASSVGTNTGELFF
TGTGCCAGCAGCGTGGGGACTAACACCGGGGAGCTGTTTTTT
>TRBV27|few|TRBJ1-4|.
CASSLDTAGANEKLFF
TGTGCCAGCAGTTTAGACACCGCCGGGGCTAATGAAAAACTGTTTTTT
>TRBV19|.|TRBJ1-3|.
CASSRGTGNTIYF
TGTGCCAGTAGCCGGGGTACTGGAAACACCATATATTTT
>TRBV5-4|.|TRBJ2-3|TRBD2
CASRATSADTQYF
TGTGCCAGCAGGGCAACTAGCGCAGATACGCAGTATTTT
>TRBV7-2|.|TRBJ2-1|.
CASSTVTGLDNEQFF
TGTGCCAGCAGTACGGTAACAGGTTTAGACAATGAGCAGTTCTTC
>TRBV19|.|TRBJ2-1|TRBD1
CASSQTGGFAYNEQFF
TGTGCCAGTAGTCAGACAGGGGGCTTCGCCTACAATGAGCAGTTCTTC
>TRBV27|once|TRBJ2-1|.
CASIGADNEQFF
TGTGCCAGCATTGGGGCAGACAATGAGCAGTTCTTC
>TRBV2|.|TRBJ2-3|.
CASYSSTDTQYF
TGTGCCAGTTATTCTAGCACAGATACGCAGTATTTT
>TRBV5-1|.|TRBJ2-1|.
CASSLSQNEQFF
TGCGCCAGCAGCTTGAGTCAGAATGAGCAGTTCTTC
>TRBV9|.|TRBJ1-2|.
CASSVGGGYGYTF
TGTGCCAGCAGCGTAGGGGGAGGGTATGGCTACACCTTC
>TRBV11-3|.|TRBJ2-1|TRBD1
CASSPPGQGYNEQFF
TGTGCCAGCAGTCCTCCGGGACAGGGCTACAATGAGCAGTTCTTC
>TRBV9|.|TRBJ1-5|.
CASSVGTESNQPQHF
TGTGCCAGCAGCGTAGGGACAGAGAGCAATCAGCCCCAGCATTTT
>TRBV11-2|.|TRBJ2-3|TRBD2
CASSSREGGADTQYF
TGTGCCAGCAGCTCCCGGGAGGGCGGCGCAGATACGCAGTATTTT
>TRBV11-2|.|TRBJ1-1|.
CASSLEREGNTEAFF
TGTGCCAGCAGCTTAGAGCGCGAGGGTAACACTGAAGCTTTCTTT
>TRBV15|.|TRBJ2-3|.
CATSRDRAGSSTDTQYF
TGTGCCACCAGCAGAGATCGGGCGGGGAGCTCCACAGATACGCAGTATTTT
>TRBV18|.|TRBJ2-1|.
CASLSGGSYNEQFF
TGTGCCAGCTTGAGCGGCGGCTCCTACAATGAGCAGTTCTTC
>TRBV5-1|many|TRBJ1-4|.
CASSLEQVARTEKLFF
TGCGCCAGCAGCTTGGAACAGGTGGCCAGGACCGAAAAACTGTTTTTT
>TRBV4-1|few|TRBJ2-1|.
CASSQVVGRNEQFF
TGCGCCAGCAGCCAAGTTGTAGGGAGAAATGAGCAGTTCTTC
>TRBV19|.|TRBJ1-1|.
CASSRVWGRTNTEAFF
TGTGCCAGTAGTAGAGTATGGGGGCGCACGAACACTGAAGCTTTCTTT
>TRBV5-1|.|TRBJ1-1|.
CASSVDRSEAFF
TGCGCCAGCAGCGTGGACAGATCGGAAGCTTTCTTT
>TRBV5-6|once|TRBJ1-5|TRBD1
CASSLTGGAPLRSNQPQHF
TGTGCCAGCAGCTTGACAGGGGGCGCTCCGTTAAGGAGCAATCAGCCCCAGCATTTT
>TRBV6-1|.|TRBJ2-3|TRBD1
CASSDRDRGEDTQYF
TGTGCCAGCAGTGATCGGGACAGGGGAGAAGATACGCAGTATTTT
>TRBV7-8|.|TRBJ2-1|TRBD2
CASSLAAGGLAYNEQFF
TGTGCCAGCAGCTTAGCAGCGGGAGGTCTCGCCTACAATGAGCAGTTCTTC